Following are 4 T cell receptor beta chains from one sample sequenced in a study of shared clonotypes between healthy human individuals. Using immunoSEQ multiplex PCR, the repertoire was profiled, and TCRdb retains in-frame clones only, with some absent. The table lists about 1.5 million clones, 95% to 99% of them singletons. The sequenced material came from naive CD4+ T cells sorted from blood. The sample's subset: CD45RA+ positively selected. Receptors were obtained from a man aged 25 to 40 in good health.

The gene calls are TRBV10-1 and TRBJ2-1; no definite D call. The CDR3 covers 12 residues. In germline, CDR1 is WNHNN, CDR2 SYGVQD (reference sequence). The germline V and J ends were trimmed by 8 bases and 8 bases, with 13 bases remaining between them. The CDR3 bases are TGCGCCAGCCCACCGACCCCACATGAGCAGTTCTTC. Translated, it gives CASPPTPHEQFF.

This chain links TRBV10-3 with TRBJ1-3; D may be TRBD1 (6 bases). The germline CDR1 and CDR2 sequences are ENHRY and SYGVKD. The germline V and J ends were trimmed by 8 bases and 0 bases, with 14 bases remaining between them. This CDR3 contains 15 residues. This chain's CDR3 is CAILDRALSGNTIYF. In DNA form, the CDR3 reads TGTGCCATCCTGGACAGAGCCCTCTCTGGAAACACCATATATTTT.

The rearrangement links TRBV5-1 to TRBJ2-2; 7 nucleotides agree with TRBD1. Germline V gives CDR1 SGHRS, CDR2 YFSETQ. This CDR3 comprises 13 residues. The ends lost 6 bases at V and 6 bases at J; junction bases unmatched: 5. CDR3 bases: TGCGCCAGCAAGACAGGGATGCCCGGGGAGCTGTTTTTT. Protein: CASKTGMPGELFF.

The chain has TRBV5-4 and TRBJ2-2; D not certain. Germline lookup yields CDR1 SGHNT and CDR2 YYREEE (reference sequence). V was trimmed by 4 bases and J by 1 base, leaving 14 bases between them. This CDR3 spans 16 amino acids. CDR3 in amino acids: CASSNILYGNTGELFF. DNA for the CDR3: TGTGCCAGCAGCAACATCCTTTACGGGAACACCGGGGAGCTGTTTTTT.